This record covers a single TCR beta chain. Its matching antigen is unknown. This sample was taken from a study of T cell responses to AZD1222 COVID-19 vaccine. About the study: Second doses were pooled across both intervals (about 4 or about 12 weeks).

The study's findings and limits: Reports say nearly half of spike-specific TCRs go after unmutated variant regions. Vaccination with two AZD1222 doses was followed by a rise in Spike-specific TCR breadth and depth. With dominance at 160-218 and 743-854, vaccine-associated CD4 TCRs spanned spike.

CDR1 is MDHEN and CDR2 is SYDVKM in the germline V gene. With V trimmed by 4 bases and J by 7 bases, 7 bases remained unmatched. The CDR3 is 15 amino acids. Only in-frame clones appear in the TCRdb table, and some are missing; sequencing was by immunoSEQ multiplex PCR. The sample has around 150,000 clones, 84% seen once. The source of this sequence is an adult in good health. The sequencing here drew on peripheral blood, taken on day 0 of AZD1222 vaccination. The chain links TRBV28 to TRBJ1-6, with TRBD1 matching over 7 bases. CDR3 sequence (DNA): TGTGCCAGCAGTTCCCCGACAGGGAAGAATTCACCCCTCCACTTT. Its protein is CASSSPTGKNSPLHF. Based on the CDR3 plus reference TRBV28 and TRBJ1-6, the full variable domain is DVKVTQSSRYLVKRTGEKVFLECVQDMDHENMFWYRQDPGLGLRLIYFSYDVKMKEKGDIPEGYSVSREKKERFSLILESASTNQTSMYLCASSSPTGKNSPLHFGNGTRLTVT.